This T cell receptor beta chain was recorded in a study of T cell responses to AZD1222 COVID-19 vaccine. The repertoire was sequenced with immunoSEQ multiplex PCR; TCRdb's copy has only in-frame clones and lacks some. The sample includes about 72,000 clones, nearly 90% of them seen just once. The table lists this clone with a count of one. The CDR3 has 14 amino acids. Unmatched junction bases numbered 10, after V lost 8 bases and J lost 10 bases. The germline V gene encodes CDR1 LNHDA and CDR2 SQIVND (reference sequence). The chain is built from TRBV19 and TRBJ2-1, with 11 bases aligning to TRBD2. The source was peripheral blood, collected 28 days after the second AZD1222 dose. This TCR was recovered from an adult who received the AZD1222 COVID-19 vaccine. The CDR3 DNA follows: TGTGCCAGTTTGGGGCTAGCGGGAGGTAAGGAGCAGTTCTTC. Amino acid sequence: CASLGLAGGKEQFF.